This TCR beta chain was captured in a study of blood T cell repertoires in COVID-19. Across the whole study: The samples span acute and convalescent COVID-19 from the United States, Italy and Spain.

The CDR3 contains 15 residues. Trimming removed 7 bases at V and 3 bases at J, with 16 bases between. The germline V gene has CDR1 WSHSY and CDR2 SAAADI. The table came from immunoSEQ multiplex PCR; TCRdb's copy has only in-frame clones and leaves some out. This sample has 90,000 to 110,000 clones, with approximately 82% found just once. The TCR originated in a woman aged 60-70 years with acute or convalescent COVID-19. V usage is TRBV10-2 and J usage is TRBJ2-1; weak D call: TRBD1 (6 bases). Sequencing was done on a sample of peripheral blood. The CDR3 region is CASTITGIGYNEQFF. In DNA, the CDR3 is TGCGCCAGCACCATAACAGGGATAGGCTACAATGAGCAGTTCTTC.